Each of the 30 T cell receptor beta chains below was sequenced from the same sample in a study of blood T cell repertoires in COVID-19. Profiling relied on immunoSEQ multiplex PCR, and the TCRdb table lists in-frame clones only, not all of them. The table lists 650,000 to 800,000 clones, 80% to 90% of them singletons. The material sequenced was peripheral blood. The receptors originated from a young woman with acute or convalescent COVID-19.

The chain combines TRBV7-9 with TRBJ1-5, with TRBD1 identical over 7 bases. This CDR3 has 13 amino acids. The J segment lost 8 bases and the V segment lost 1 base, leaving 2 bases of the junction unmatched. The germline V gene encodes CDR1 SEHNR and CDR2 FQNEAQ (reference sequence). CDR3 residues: CASSLETGKPQHF. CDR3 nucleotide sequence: TGTGCCAGCAGCTTAGAGACAGGGAAGCCCCAGCATTTT.

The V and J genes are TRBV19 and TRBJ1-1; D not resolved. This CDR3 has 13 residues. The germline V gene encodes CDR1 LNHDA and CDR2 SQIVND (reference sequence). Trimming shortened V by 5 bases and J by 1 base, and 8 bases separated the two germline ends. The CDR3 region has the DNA TGTGCCAGTAGTGTATCACAGAACACTGAAGCTTTCTTT. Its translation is CASSVSQNTEAFF.

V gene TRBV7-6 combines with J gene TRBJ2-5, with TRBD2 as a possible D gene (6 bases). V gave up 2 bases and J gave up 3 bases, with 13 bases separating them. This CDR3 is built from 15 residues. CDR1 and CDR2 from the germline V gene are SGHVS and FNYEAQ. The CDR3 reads CASSLLWGVEETQYF. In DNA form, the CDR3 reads TGTGCCAGCAGCTTACTCTGGGGGGTAGAAGAGACCCAGTACTTC. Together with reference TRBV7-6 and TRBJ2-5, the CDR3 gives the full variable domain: GAGVSQSPRYKVTKRGQDVALRCDPISGHVSLYWYRQALGQGPEFLTYFNYEAQQDKSGLPNDRFSAERPEGSISTLTIQRTEQRDSAMYRCASSLLWGVEETQYFGPGTRLLVL.

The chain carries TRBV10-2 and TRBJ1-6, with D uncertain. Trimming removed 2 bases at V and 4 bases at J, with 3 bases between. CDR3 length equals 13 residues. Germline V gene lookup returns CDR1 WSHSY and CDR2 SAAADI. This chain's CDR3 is CASSEQYNSPLHF. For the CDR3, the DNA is TGCGCCAGCAGTGAGCAGTATAATTCACCCCTCCACTTT.

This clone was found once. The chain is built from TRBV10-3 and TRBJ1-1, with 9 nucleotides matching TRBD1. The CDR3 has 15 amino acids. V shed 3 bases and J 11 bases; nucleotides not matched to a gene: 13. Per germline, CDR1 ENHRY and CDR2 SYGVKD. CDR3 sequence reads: CAISDQPGTGTAAFF. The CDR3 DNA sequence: TGTGCCATCAGTGACCAACCCGGGACAGGGACGGCGGCTTTCTTT.

In DNA, the CDR3 is TGCGCCAGCTCTATCCCATTCCGCTCTGATGAGCAGTTCTTC. The encoded protein is CASSIPFRSDEQFF. The J gene is TRBJ2-1, the V gene TRBV5-1; D unresolved. Germline CDR1 and CDR2: SGHRS and YFSETQ. This CDR3 has 14 residues. V lost 7 bases and J 8 bases, leaving 19 bases between the germline ends.

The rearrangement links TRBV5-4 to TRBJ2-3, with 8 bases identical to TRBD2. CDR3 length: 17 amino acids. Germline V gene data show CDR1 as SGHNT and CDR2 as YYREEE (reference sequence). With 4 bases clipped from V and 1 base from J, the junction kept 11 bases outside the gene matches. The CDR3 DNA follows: TGTGCCAGCAGCAAAAGGTCGCGGGGGGCCCGCACAGATACGCAGTATTTT. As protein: CASSKRSRGARTDTQYF.

As DNA, the CDR3 is TGCGCCAGCAGCCAACACGGAGGAGGCAGTGAAGCTTTCTTT. As protein: CASSQHGGGSEAFF. This rearrangement joins TRBV4-3 to TRBJ1-1; no firm D call. V was shortened by 2 bases and J by 7 bases, with 14 bases between the two germline ends. Per germline, CDR1 LGHNA and CDR2 YSLEER. This CDR3 contains 14 residues.

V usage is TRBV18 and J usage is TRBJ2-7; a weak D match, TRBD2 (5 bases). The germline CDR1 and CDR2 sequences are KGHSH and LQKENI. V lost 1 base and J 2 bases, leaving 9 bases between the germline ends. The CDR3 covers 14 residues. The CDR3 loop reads CASSPQRTTYEQYF. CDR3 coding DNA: TGTGCCAGCTCACCACAGCGGACGACCTACGAGCAGTACTTC.

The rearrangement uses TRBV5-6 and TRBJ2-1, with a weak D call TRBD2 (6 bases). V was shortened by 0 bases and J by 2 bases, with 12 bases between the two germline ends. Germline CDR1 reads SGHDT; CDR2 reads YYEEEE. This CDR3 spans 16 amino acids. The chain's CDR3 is CASSLEFAGPYNEQFF. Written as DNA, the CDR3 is TGTGCCAGCAGCTTGGAATTTGCGGGGCCCTACAATGAGCAGTTCTTC.

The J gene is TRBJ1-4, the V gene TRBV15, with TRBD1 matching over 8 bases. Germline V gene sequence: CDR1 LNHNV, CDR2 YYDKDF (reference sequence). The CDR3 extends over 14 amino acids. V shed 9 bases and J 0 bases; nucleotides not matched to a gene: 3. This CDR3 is CATRQGSTNEKLFF. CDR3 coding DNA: TGTGCCACGAGACAGGGGTCAACTAATGAAAAACTGTTTTTT.

Here the CDR3 reads CSVGVGHRNYGYTF. CDR3 nucleotide sequence: TGCAGCGTTGGAGTGGGACACCGGAACTATGGCTACACCTTC. The V and J genes are TRBV29-1 and TRBJ1-2; the D gene is possibly TRBD1 (6 bases). CDR3 length equals 14 residues. CDR1 is SQVTM and CDR2 is ANQGSEA in the germline V gene. Trimming removed 4 bases from V and 2 bases from J, with 14 bases in between.

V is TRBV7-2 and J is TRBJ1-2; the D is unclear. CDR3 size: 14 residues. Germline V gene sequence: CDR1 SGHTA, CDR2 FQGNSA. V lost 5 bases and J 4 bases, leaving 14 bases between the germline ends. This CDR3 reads CASSRIRGSYGYTF. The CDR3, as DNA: TGTGCCAGCAGCCGTATACGGGGATCCTATGGCTACACCTTC.

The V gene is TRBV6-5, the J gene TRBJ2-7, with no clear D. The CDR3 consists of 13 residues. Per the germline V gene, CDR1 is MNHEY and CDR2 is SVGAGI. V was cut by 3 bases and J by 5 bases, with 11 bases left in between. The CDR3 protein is CASSYRPRDEQYF. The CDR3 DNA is TGTGCCAGCAGTTATAGGCCTCGGGACGAGCAGTACTTC.

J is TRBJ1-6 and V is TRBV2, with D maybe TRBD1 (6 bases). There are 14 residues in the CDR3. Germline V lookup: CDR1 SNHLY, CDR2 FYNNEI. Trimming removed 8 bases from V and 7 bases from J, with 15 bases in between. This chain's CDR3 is CASRLTGNNSPLHF. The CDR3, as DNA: TGTGCCAGCCGACTAACAGGGAACAATTCACCCCTCCACTTT.

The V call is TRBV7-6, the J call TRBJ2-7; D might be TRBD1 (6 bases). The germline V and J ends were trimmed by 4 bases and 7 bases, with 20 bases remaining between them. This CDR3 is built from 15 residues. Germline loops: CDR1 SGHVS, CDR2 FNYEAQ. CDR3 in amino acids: CASSSGQQGCGEQYF. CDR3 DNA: TGTGCCAGCAGCTCGGGACAACAGGGATGTGGGGAGCAGTACTTC.

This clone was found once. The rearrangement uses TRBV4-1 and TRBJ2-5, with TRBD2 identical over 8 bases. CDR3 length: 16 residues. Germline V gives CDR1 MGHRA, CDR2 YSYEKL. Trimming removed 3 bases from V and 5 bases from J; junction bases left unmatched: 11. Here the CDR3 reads CASSQEPGLVGETQYF. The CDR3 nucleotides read TGCGCCAGCAGCCAGGAACCGGGACTAGTGGGGGAGACCCAGTACTTC.

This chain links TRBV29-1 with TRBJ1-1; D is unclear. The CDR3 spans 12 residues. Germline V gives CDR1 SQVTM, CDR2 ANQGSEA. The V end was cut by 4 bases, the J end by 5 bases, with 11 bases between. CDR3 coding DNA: TGCAGCGTTGCACGCGGTAATACTGAAGCTTTCTTT. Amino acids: CSVARGNTEAFF.

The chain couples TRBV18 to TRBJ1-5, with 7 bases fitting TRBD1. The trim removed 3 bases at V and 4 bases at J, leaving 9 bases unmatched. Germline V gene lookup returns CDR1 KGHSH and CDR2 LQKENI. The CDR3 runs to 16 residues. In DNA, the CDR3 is TGTGCCAGCTCACCCCACAGGGGCTGGTGGAATCAGCCCCAGCATTTT. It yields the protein CASSPHRGWWNQPQHF. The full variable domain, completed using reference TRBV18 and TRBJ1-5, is NAGVMQNPRHLVRRRGQEARLRCSPMKGHSHVYWYRQLPEEGLKFMVYLQKENIIDESGMPKERFSAEFPKEGPSILRIQQVVRGDSAAYFCASSPHRGWWNQPQHFGDGTRLSIL.

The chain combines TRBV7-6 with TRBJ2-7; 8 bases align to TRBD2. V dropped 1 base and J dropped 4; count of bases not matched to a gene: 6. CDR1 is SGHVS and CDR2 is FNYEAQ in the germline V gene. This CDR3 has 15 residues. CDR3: CASSLGAGGGYEQYF. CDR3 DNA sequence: TGTGCCAGCAGCTTAGGGGCGGGGGGCGGTTACGAGCAGTACTTC.

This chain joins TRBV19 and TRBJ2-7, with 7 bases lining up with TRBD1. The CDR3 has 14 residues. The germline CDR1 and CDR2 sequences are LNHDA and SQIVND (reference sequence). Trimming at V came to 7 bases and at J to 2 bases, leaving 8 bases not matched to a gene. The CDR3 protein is CASTRDRSTYEQYF. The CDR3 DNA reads TGTGCCAGTACAAGGGACAGAAGTACCTACGAGCAGTACTTC.

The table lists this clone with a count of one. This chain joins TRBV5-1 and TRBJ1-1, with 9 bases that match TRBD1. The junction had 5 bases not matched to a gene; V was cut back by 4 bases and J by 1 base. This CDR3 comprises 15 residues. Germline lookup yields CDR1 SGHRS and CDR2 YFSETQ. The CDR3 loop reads CASSLRTGANTEAFF. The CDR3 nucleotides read TGCGCCAGCAGCCTCCGGACAGGGGCGAACACTGAAGCTTTCTTT.

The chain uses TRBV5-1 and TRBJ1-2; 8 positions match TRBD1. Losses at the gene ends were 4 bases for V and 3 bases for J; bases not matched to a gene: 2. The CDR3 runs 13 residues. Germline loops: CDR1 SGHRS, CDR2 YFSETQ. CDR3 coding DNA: TGCGCCAGCAGCGAGACAGGGGACTATGGCTACACCTTC. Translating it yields CASSETGDYGYTF. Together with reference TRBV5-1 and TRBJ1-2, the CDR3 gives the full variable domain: KAGVTQTPRYLIKTRGQQVTLSCSPISGHRSVSWYQQTPGQGLQFLFEYFSETQRNKGNFPGRFSGRQFSNSRSEMNVSTLELGDSALYLCASSETGDYGYTFGSGTRLTVV.

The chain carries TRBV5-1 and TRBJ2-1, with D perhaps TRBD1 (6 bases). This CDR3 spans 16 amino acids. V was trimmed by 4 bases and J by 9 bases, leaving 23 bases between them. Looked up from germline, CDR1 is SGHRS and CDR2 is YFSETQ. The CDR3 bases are TGCGCCAGCAGCAGCACAAACAGGGCCGCCTCCGGTGAGCAGTTCTTC. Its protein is CASSSTNRAASGEQFF.

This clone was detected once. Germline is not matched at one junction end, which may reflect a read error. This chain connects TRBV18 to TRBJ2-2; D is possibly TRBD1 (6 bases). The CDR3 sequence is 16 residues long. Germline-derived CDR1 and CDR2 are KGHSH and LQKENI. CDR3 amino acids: CASSPQGKQNTGELFF. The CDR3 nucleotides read TGTGCCAGTTCACCCCAGGGGAAACAGAACACCGGGGAGCTGTTTTTT.

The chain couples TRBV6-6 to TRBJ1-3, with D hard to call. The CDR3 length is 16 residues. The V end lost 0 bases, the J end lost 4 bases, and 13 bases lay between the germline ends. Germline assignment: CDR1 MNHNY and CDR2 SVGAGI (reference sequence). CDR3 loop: CASSYSLAPGGNTIYF. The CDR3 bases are TGTGCCAGCAGTTACTCTCTGGCCCCGGGGGGAAACACCATATATTTT.

DNA of the CDR3: TGTGCCAGCAGTCCGAGAAGGACAGGGAATGGCTACACCTTC. This codes for CASSPRRTGNGYTF. The chain uses TRBV27 and TRBJ1-2; TRBD1 matches at 8 bases. This CDR3 has 14 amino acids. The germline CDR1 and CDR2 sequences are MNHEY and SMNVEV (reference sequence). V dropped 5 bases and J dropped 6; count of bases not matched to a gene: 8.

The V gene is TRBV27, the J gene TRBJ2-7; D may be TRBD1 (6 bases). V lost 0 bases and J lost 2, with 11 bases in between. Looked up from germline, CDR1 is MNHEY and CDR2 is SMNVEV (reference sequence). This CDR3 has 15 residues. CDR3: CASSLSLGATYEQYF. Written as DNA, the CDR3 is TGTGCCAGCAGTTTATCTTTGGGGGCAACCTACGAGCAGTACTTC.

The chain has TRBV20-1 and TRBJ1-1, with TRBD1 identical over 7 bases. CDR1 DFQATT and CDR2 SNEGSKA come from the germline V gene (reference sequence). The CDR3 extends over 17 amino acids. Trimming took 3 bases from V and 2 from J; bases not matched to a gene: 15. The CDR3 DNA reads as TGCAGTGCTAGTTCGGGGACAGAGAGGCGGCGAAACACTGAAGCTTTCTTT. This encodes CSASSGTERRRNTEAFF.

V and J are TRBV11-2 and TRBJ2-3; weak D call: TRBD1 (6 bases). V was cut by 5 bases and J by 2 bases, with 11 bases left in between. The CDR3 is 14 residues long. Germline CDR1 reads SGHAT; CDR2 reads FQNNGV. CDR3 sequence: CASSLQGSTDTQYF. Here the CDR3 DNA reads TGTGCCAGCAGCCTACAGGGTTCCACAGATACGCAGTATTTT.